The clone carrying this TCR beta chain was recorded at least ten times. Its antigen is as yet unknown. The sample comes from a study of T-cell reconstitution after alpha-beta-depleted transplantation in children. Findings and caveats of the study: About two months after transplant, alpha-beta T cells reportedly came from several hundred expanded graft clones.

CDR3 size: 16 residues. Trimming cost V 1 base and J 6 bases; bases outside gene matches: 7. Germline CDR1 is MNHEY and CDR2 is SVGAGI. Researchers prepared the TCRbeta library using unique molecular identifiers, the study reports. MiXCR was run by TCRdb on the PCR reads, yielding one entry per CDR3 protein. The sample contains roughly 500,000 distinct CDR3 sequences, over 9.5% of which appear only once. The receptor's source is a child aged 2 to 15 with inherited bone marrow failure, due to receive a stem cell transplant. The J gene is TRBJ1-5, the V gene TRBV6-5; 9 bases map to TRBD1. Sequenced here: PBMCs, sampled before TCRalphabeta/CD19-depleted stem cell transplant. CDR3 sequence reads: CASSYYGQGLGQPQHF. CDR3 bases: TGTGCCAGCAGTTACTACGGACAGGGGCTGGGTCAGCCCCAGCATTTT.